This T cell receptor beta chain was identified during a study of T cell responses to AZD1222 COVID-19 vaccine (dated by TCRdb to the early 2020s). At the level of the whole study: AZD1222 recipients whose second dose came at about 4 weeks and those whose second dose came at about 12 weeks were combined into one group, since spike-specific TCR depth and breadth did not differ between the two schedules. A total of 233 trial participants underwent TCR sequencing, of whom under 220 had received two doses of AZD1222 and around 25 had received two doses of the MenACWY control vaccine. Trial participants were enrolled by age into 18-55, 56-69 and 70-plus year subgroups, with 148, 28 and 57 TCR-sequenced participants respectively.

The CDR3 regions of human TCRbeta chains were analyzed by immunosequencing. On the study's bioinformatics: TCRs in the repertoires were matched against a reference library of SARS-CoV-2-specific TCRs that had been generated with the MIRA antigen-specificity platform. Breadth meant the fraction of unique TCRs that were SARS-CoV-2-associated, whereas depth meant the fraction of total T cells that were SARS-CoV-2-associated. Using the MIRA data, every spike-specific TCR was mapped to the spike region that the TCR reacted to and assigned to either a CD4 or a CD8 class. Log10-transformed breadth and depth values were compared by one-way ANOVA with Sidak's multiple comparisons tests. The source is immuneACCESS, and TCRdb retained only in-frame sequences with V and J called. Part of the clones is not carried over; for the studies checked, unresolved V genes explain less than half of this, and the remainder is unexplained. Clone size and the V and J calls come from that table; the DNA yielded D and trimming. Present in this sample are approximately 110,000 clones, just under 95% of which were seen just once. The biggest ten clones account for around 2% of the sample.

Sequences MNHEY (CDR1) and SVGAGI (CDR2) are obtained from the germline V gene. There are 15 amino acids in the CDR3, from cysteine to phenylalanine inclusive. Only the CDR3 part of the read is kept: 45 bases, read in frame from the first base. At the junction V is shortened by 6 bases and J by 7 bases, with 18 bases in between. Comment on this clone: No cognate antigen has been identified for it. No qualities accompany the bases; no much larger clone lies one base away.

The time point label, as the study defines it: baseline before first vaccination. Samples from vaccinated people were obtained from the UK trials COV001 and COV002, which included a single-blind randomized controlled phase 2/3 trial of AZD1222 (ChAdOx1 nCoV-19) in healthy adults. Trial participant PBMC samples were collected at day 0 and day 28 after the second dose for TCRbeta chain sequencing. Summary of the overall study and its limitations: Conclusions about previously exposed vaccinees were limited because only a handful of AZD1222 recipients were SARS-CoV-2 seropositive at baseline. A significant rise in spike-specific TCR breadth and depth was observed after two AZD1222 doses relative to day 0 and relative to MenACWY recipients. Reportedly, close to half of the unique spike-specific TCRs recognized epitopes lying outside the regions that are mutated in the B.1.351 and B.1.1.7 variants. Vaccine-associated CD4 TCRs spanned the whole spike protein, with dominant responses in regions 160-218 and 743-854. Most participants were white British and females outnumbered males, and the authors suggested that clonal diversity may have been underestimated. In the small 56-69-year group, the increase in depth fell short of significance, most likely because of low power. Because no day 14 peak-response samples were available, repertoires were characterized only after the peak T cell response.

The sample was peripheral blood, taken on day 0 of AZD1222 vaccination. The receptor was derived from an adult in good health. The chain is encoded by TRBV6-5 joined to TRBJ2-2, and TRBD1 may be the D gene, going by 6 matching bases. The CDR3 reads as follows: CASSTRYRAGGELFF. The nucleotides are TGTGCCAGCAGCACTCGCTACAGGGCCGGCGGGGAGCTGTTTTTT.